The 24 T cell receptor beta chains below all came from one sample that was sequenced in a study of immune evolution from preneoplasia to lung adenocarcinoma. Clones were sequenced by immunoSEQ multiplex PCR, and TCRdb holds only the in-frame ones, with some missing. The table includes approximately 5,000 clones, around 78% detected once. The sequenced sample was FFPE minimally invasive lung adenocarcinoma tissue. These receptors originate from a person aged 60 to 80 with lung adenocarcinoma.

V gene TRBV27 combines with J gene TRBJ2-7, with 12 nucleotides matching TRBD2. CDR1 is MNHEY and CDR2 is SMNVEV in the germline V gene (reference sequence). The CDR3 sequence is 15 residues long. The junction had 10 bases not matched to a gene; V was cut back by 6 bases and J by 7 bases. CDR3 protein: CASRPRLAGGVEQYF. The CDR3 DNA sequence: TGTGCCAGCAGACCCCGTCTAGCGGGAGGGGTTGAGCAGTACTTC.

The chain couples TRBV9 to TRBJ1-2, with 9 bases lining up with TRBD1. The CDR3 is 14 residues long. J lost 5 bases, V lost 1 base, and 3 bases had no gene match. Germline lookup yields CDR1 SGDLS and CDR2 YYNGEE. CDR3 DNA: TGTGCCAGCAGCGTATTGACAGGGGGATATGGCTACACCTTC. As protein: CASSVLTGGYGYTF.

The V and J genes are TRBV5-4 and TRBJ2-7; 8 nucleotides align to TRBD2. Germline CDR1 reads SGHNT; CDR2 reads YYREEE (reference sequence). CDR3 length equals 15 residues. V lost 3 bases to trimming and J lost 7 bases; unmatched junction nucleotides: 12. The CDR3 DNA reads as TGTGCCAGCAGCTCCCCTACGGGAGGGCCGGGGGAGCAGTACTTC. The encoded protein is CASSSPTGGPGEQYF.

The chain joins TRBV28 to TRBJ2-1; D is unresolved. Per the germline V gene, CDR1 is MDHEN and CDR2 is SYDVKM. CDR3 length equals 13 residues. The V end lost 1 base, the J end lost 6 bases, and 7 bases lay between the germline ends. CDR3 DNA sequence: TGTGCCAGCAGTTTATCGGCAACCAATGAGCAGTTCTTC. This translates into CASSLSATNEQFF.

The V call is TRBV5-6, the J call TRBJ2-7; 8 bases agree with TRBD2. This CDR3 has 16 amino acids. V lost 2 bases and J lost 7; bases outside the gene matches: 14. The V gene's germline CDR1 is SGHDT and CDR2 YYEEEE. In nucleotides, the CDR3 is TGTGCCAGCAGCTTAAAATGGCTAGCGGGCAAGAAGGAGCAGTACTTC. This gives the protein CASSLKWLAGKKEQYF.

This chain uses TRBV10-2 with TRBJ2-7; TRBD1 matches 7 bases. Germline-derived CDR1 and CDR2 are WSHSY and SAAADI. The CDR3 length is 15 residues. J was trimmed by 3 bases and V by 2 bases; bases with no gene match: 7. Here the CDR3 reads CASSEPGQTYYEQYF. The CDR3 nucleotides read TGCGCCAGCAGTGAGCCGGGACAGACCTACTACGAGCAGTACTTC.

V gene TRBV11-2 combines with J gene TRBJ1-2; TRBD1 might be the D (6 bases). V gave up 4 bases and J gave up 2 bases, with 8 bases separating them. The CDR3 consists of 13 residues. Germline CDR1 SGHAT, CDR2 FQNNGV. DNA for the CDR3: TGTGCCAGCAGCTCGGACAGAAACTATGGCTACACCTTC. As protein: CASSSDRNYGYTF.

The chain carries TRBV15 and TRBJ1-4; D is uncertain. V lost 4 bases and J 11 bases, leaving 8 bases between the germline ends. Germline lookup yields CDR1 LNHNV and CDR2 YYDKDF (reference sequence). The CDR3 extends over 11 amino acids. The CDR3 sequence is CATSTRFKLFF. In DNA, the CDR3 is TGTGCCACCAGCACCCGTTTTAAACTGTTTTTT.

V and J are TRBV7-9 and TRBJ1-3; D is ambiguous. V was shortened by 0 bases and J by 9 bases, with 12 bases between the two germline ends. Germline V gives CDR1 SEHNR, CDR2 FQNEAQ (reference sequence). This CDR3 has 14 residues. In nucleotides, the CDR3 is TGTGCCAGCAGCTTAGCGTGGGCAGAAGGCACCATATATTTT. Translation: CASSLAWAEGTIYF.

This sequence joins TRBV29-1 and TRBJ2-5; TRBD1 aligns across 10 bases. This CDR3 has 15 amino acids. The germline CDR1 and CDR2 sequences are SQVTM and ANQGSEA. V lost 2 bases, J lost 2 bases, and 5 bases stayed unmatched. The CDR3 nucleotides read TGCAGCGTTGAACCCGACAGGGGGCGTCAAGAGACCCAGTACTTC. This translates into CSVEPDRGRQETQYF.

This chain joins TRBV15 and TRBJ2-4; tentatively, D is TRBD1 (6 bases). The length of the CDR3 is 17 residues. V was shortened by 3 bases and J by 0 bases, with 15 bases between the two germline ends. CDR1 and CDR2 from the germline V gene are LNHNV and YYDKDF (reference sequence). The CDR3 here is CATSSTQGVLAKNIQYF. The DNA for the CDR3 is TGTGCCACCAGCAGTACACAGGGAGTTCTAGCCAAAAACATTCAGTACTTC. The complete variable domain, with remaining parts taken from reference TRBV15 and TRBJ2-4, reads DAMVIQNPRYQVTQFGKPVTLSCSQTLNHNVMYWYQQKSSQAPKLLFHYYDKDFNNEADTPDNFQSRRPNTSFCFLDIRSPGLGDTAMYLCATSSTQGVLAKNIQYFGAGTRLSVL.

The chain joins TRBV5-1 to TRBJ2-3, with D possibly being TRBD2 (6 bases). Between the trimmed V and J ends, which lost 9 bases and 1 base, there was a span of 9 bases. Germline V gives CDR1 SGHRS, CDR2 YFSETQ. The CDR3 contains 12 residues. CDR3 coding DNA: TGCGCCACCTCGGGGGGCACAGATACGCAGTATTTT. Translation: CATSGGTDTQYF. Full variable domain (outside the CDR3, taken from reference TRBV5-1 and TRBJ2-3): KAGVTQTPRYLIKTRGQQVTLSCSPISGHRSVSWYQQTPGQGLQFLFEYFSETQRNKGNFPGRFSGRQFSNSRSEMNVSTLELGDSALYLCATSGGTDTQYFGPGTRLTVL.

The chain couples TRBV29-1 to TRBJ2-1; 9 bases fit TRBD2. Germline V CDR1 and CDR2: SQVTM, ANQGSEA. With V trimmed by 7 bases and J by 7 bases, 11 bases remained unmatched. The CDR3 is 14 residues long. The CDR3 coding sequence is TGCAGCGCCGAAATTAGCGGGAGCGGGAATGAGCAGTTCTTC. Amino acids: CSAEISGSGNEQFF.

This chain uses TRBV7-9 with TRBJ2-7, with 8 bases lining up with TRBD1. Germline trimming cut 5 bases from V and 4 bases from J; bases unmatched to any gene: 7. This CDR3 is 14 amino acids long. Looked up from germline, CDR1 is SEHNR and CDR2 is FQNEAQ (reference sequence). CDR3 nucleotides: TGTGCCAGCAGCCCGATGACAGGGGTTTACGAGCAGTACTTC. This codes for CASSPMTGVYEQYF.

The CDR3 sequence is CASSDSARGNIQYF. CDR3 nucleotide sequence: TGTGCCAGCAGTGATTCGGCCCGGGGAAACATTCAGTACTTC. This chain links TRBV25-1 with TRBJ2-4; D is possibly TRBD2 (5 bases). The CDR3 spans 14 residues. The V end lost 3 bases, the J end lost 6 bases, and 12 bases lay between the germline ends. Germline V gene sequence: CDR1 MGHDK, CDR2 SYGVNS. Supplemented by reference TRBV25-1 and TRBJ2-4, the full variable domain reads EADIYQTPRYLVIGTGKKITLECSQTMGHDKMYWYQQDPGMELHLIHYSYGVNSTEKGDLSSESTVSRIRTEHFPLTLESARPSHTSQYLCASSDSARGNIQYFGAGTRLSVL.

The rearrangement links TRBV15 to TRBJ2-3; 8 nucleotides align to TRBD2. Losses at the gene ends were 1 base for V and 2 bases for J; bases not matched to a gene: 5. Germline-derived CDR1 and CDR2 are LNHNV and YYDKDF (reference sequence). CDR3 size: 16 residues. The CDR3 loop is CATSRAPSGPTDTQYF. The CDR3 DNA follows: TGTGCCACCAGCAGAGCTCCTAGCGGGCCCACAGATACGCAGTATTTT.

This sequence joins TRBV2 and TRBJ2-2; D is unclear. The germline gives CDR1 SNHLY, CDR2 FYNNEI. This CDR3 contains 15 residues. V was trimmed by 1 base and J by 2 bases, leaving 8 bases between them. CDR3 residues: CASSEDRPNTGELFF. For the CDR3, the DNA is TGTGCCAGCAGTGAAGATAGGCCTAACACCGGGGAGCTGTTTTTT. Full variable domain (remainder filled in from reference TRBV2 and TRBJ2-2): EPEVTQTPSHQVTQMGQEVILRCVPISNHLYFYWYRQILGQKVEFLVSFYNNEISEKSEIFDDQFSVERPDGSNFTLKIRSTKLEDSAMYFCASSEDRPNTGELFFGEGSRLTVL.

The rearrangement uses TRBV5-1 and TRBJ2-7; D not certain. V gave up 7 bases and J gave up 3 bases, with 11 bases separating them. The germline V gene encodes CDR1 SGHRS and CDR2 YFSETQ. This CDR3 has 12 residues. The CDR3 protein is CASAKGNYEQYF. The CDR3 DNA is TGCGCCAGCGCGAAGGGCAACTACGAGCAGTACTTC.

This chain connects TRBV5-4 to TRBJ2-5; D is possibly TRBD1 or TRBD2 (6 bases each). Deletions cut 4 bases from V and 5 bases from J, with 27 bases between. Germline V gene lookup returns CDR1 SGHNT and CDR2 YYREEE (reference sequence). The CDR3 is 18 residues long. The CDR3 DNA reads TGTGCCAGCAGCCCCTTTGAGGGGGGAAGGGGGAGTGGGGAGACCCAGTACTTC. Its protein is CASSPFEGGRGSGETQYF.

The chain couples TRBV15 to TRBJ1-3, with D maybe TRBD1 (5 bases). This CDR3 is 16 amino acids long. V shed 1 base and J shed 2 bases, with 12 bases lying between them. Germline lookup yields CDR1 LNHNV and CDR2 YYDKDF (reference sequence). CDR3 coding DNA: TGTGCCACCAGCAGAGCAGGCGGGGACCCTGGAAACACCATATATTTT. Translation: CATSRAGGDPGNTIYF.

V is TRBV5-1 and J is TRBJ1-1; D gene uncertain. This CDR3 is 13 amino acids long. The V and J ends lost 7 bases and 0 bases respectively, with 10 bases between them. Per germline, CDR1 SGHRS and CDR2 YFSETQ. CDR3 amino acids: CASRPGLNTEAFF. Here the CDR3 DNA reads TGCGCCAGCCGACCCGGGCTGAACACTGAAGCTTTCTTT.

The chain employs TRBV9 and TRBJ2-1; no reliable D call. Per the germline V gene, CDR1 is SGDLS and CDR2 is YYNGEE. The CDR3 has 14 amino acids. Trimming removed 2 bases at V and 7 bases at J, with 13 bases between. CDR3 amino acids: CASSVTPWSNEQFF. The CDR3 DNA reads TGTGCCAGCAGCGTGACCCCATGGTCGAATGAGCAGTTCTTC.

The chain recombines TRBV5-1 with TRBJ2-7; D gene ambiguous. Trimming removed 0 bases from V and 5 bases from J, with 12 bases in between. Germline assignment: CDR1 SGHRS and CDR2 YFSETQ. This CDR3 spans 14 amino acids. CDR3: CASSLGPLRDEQYF. CDR3 bases: TGCGCCAGCAGCTTGGGTCCCTTACGGGACGAGCAGTACTTC.

This chain joins TRBV5-6 and TRBJ1-1, with a weak D call TRBD1 (6 bases). The ends were cut back, 2 bases at V and 6 bases at J, with 14 bases in the middle. This CDR3 is built from 14 residues. Germline V CDR1 and CDR2: SGHDT, YYEEEE. The CDR3 reads CASSFQGPSAEAFF. The CDR3 bases are TGTGCCAGCAGCTTTCAGGGGCCATCAGCTGAAGCTTTCTTT. The full variable domain, in which reference TRBV5-6 and TRBJ1-1 provide the parts outside the CDR3, is DAGVTQSPTHLIKTRGQQVTLRCSPKSGHDTVSWYQQALGQGPQFIFQYYEEEERQRGNFPDRFSGHQFPNYSSELNVNALLLGDSALYLCASSFQGPSAEAFFGQGTRLTVV.